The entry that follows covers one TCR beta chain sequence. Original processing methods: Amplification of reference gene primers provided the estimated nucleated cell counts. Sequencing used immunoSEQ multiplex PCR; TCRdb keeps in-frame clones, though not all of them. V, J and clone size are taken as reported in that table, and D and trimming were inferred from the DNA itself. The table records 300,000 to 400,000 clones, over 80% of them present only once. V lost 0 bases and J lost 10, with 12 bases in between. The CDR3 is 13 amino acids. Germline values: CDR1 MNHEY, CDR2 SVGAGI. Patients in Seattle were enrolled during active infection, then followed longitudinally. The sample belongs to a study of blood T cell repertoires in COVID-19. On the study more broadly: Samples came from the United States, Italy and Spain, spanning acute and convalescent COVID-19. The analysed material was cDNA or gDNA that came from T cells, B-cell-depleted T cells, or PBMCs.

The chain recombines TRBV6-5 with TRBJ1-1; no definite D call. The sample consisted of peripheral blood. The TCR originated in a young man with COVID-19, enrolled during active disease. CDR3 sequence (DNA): TGTGCCAGCAGTTACTCGAGGGAGTACAGAGCTTTCTTT. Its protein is CASSYSREYRAFF.